The clone carrying this T cell receptor (beta chain) has just a few counts. The data were obtained in a study of early T cells in non-severe SARS-CoV-2 infection. The V end lost 4 bases, the J end lost 1 base, and 8 bases lay between the germline ends. The CDR3 spans 13 residues. In germline, CDR1 is SGHNT, CDR2 YYREEE (reference sequence). TCRdb called the 5' RACE reads again in MiXCR, with one record for every CDR3 protein. The top ten clones hold 1.2% of a sample with about 62,000 distinct CDR3 sequences, less than 10% of them seen once. The sequenced sample was whole blood. This sequence joins TRBV5-4 and TRBJ1-1; tentatively, D is TRBD1 (5 bases). This sequence was found in an adult who was a healthcare worker with PCR-confirmed SARS-CoV-2 infection or an uninfected control (not recorded which). Here the CDR3 reads CASSRRENTEAFF. The CDR3 DNA sequence: TGTGCCAGCAGCCGCAGGGAGAACACTGAAGCTTTCTTT.